This T cell receptor (beta chain) was profiled in a study of vaccination and CD4 T cells after COVID-19. About the study: Stimulation of cells relied on overlapping spike peptides derived from SARS-CoV-2, HCoV-NL63, HCoV-OC43 and HCoV-229E.

Comment on this clonotype: As yet, its antigen is unknown.

Treatment denoted: approximately 9-day PBMC culture with coronavirus spike peptide pools or control peptides (ViraFEST assay). With peptide pools, ViraFEST first expanded antigen-specific T cells and afterwards sequenced their TCRs. Cultured CD4+ T-cell DNA underwent Oncomine TCR Beta short-read sequencing. Genomic DNA extraction was carried out from cultured CD4+ T cells. Via MiXCR, TCRdb re-called the PCR reads, giving one row per CDR3 protein. The sample yields some 20,000 distinct CDR3 sequences, over 55% seen once. Per germline, CDR1 ENHRY and CDR2 SYGVKD. The length of the CDR3 is 15 residues. The V gene lost 6 bases and the J gene lost 0 bases, with 9 bases spanning the gap.

The sample comprised CD4+ T cells from blood, cultured in vitro. The clonotype originates from a human donor who had recovered from COVID-19. This rearrangement joins TRBV10-3 to TRBJ1-6; no clear D gene. Here the CDR3 DNA reads TGTGCCATCAGAGGTCAAAGCTCCTATAATTCACCCCTCCACTTT. This codes for CAIRGQSSYNSPLHF.